Listed here are 17 T cell receptor beta chains from one sample, sequenced in a study of cytomegalovirus exposure and HLA in healthy donors. With 60 Vbeta and 13 Jbeta primers, the PCR was carried out. The assay was immunoSEQ multiplex PCR, and TCRdb's table has in-frame clones only and misses some. The sample lists approximately 190,000 clones, 75% to 85% occurring once. Material for sequencing was PBMCs. These receptors came from a woman aged 18-29 years in good health and CMV-seronegative.

This chain joins TRBV5-1 and TRBJ2-7, with 8 bases fitting TRBD2. The germline V gene has CDR1 SGHRS and CDR2 YFSETQ. J was trimmed by 2 bases and V by 0 bases; bases with no gene match: 4. The CDR3 is 15 residues long. The CDR3 loop reads CASSLDGGETYEQYF. The CDR3 nucleotides are TGCGCCAGCAGCTTGGACGGGGGGGAGACCTACGAGCAGTACTTC.

The V and J genes are TRBV2 and TRBJ2-3; 9 nucleotides align to TRBD1. J lost 1 base, V lost 10 bases, and 6 bases had no gene match. Germline V lookup: CDR1 SNHLY, CDR2 FYNNEI. The CDR3 contains 14 residues. Here the CDR3 reads CANLRDRGTDTQYF. The CDR3 coding sequence is TGTGCCAACCTCCGGGACAGGGGCACAGATACGCAGTATTTT. The full variable domain, its missing parts supplied by reference TRBV2 and TRBJ2-3, is EPEVTQTPSHQVTQMGQEVILRCVPISNHLYFYWYRQILGQKVEFLVSFYNNEISEKSEIFDDQFSVERPDGSNFTLKIRSTKLEDSAMYFCANLRDRGTDTQYFGPGTRLTVL.

The chain employs TRBV27 and TRBJ2-7; D may be TRBD2 (5 bases). The V end lost 3 bases, the J end lost 5 bases, and 20 bases lay between the germline ends. This CDR3 spans 16 amino acids. Germline CDR1 and CDR2: MNHEY and SMNVEV (reference sequence). As DNA, the CDR3 is TGTGCCAGCAGTTTCCTTTCGGGCCTTGGAGGCAACGAGCAGTACTTC. Translating gives CASSFLSGLGGNEQYF.

The gene calls are TRBV19 and TRBJ2-1; 7 bases align to TRBD1. This CDR3 has 13 amino acids. CDR1 is LNHDA and CDR2 is SQIVND in the germline V gene (reference sequence). V dropped 5 bases and J dropped 6; count of bases not matched to a gene: 4. CDR3 residues: CASSVWDSNEQFF. The CDR3 DNA is TGTGCCAGTAGTGTTTGGGACAGCAATGAGCAGTTCTTC.

V usage is TRBV5-1 and J usage is TRBJ2-3; 14 bases match TRBD2. The V segment lost 6 bases and the J segment 6 bases; nucleotides outside the gene matches: 6. The CDR3 has 15 amino acids. In germline, CDR1 is SGHRS, CDR2 YFSETQ. The CDR3 loop is CASTPRLAGGDTQYF. In nucleotides, the CDR3 is TGCGCCAGCACCCCCCGACTAGCGGGGGGGGATACGCAGTATTTT.

This clone came up once. The chain carries TRBV28 and TRBJ2-1, with TRBD1 matching over 8 bases. The CDR3 totals 17 residues. CDR1 is MDHEN, CDR2 SYDVKM, per germline. V lost 2 bases and J lost 2; bases outside the gene matches: 8. CDR3 DNA sequence: TGTGCCAGCAGTTTAAACCGCAGGGGGCTAACCTACAATGAGCAGTTCTTC. This translates into CASSLNRRGLTYNEQFF.

The V call is TRBV18, the J call TRBJ2-5; the match to TRBD1 covers 10 bases. The ends lost 3 bases at V and 4 bases at J; junction bases unmatched: 5. Germline loops: CDR1 KGHSH, CDR2 LQKENI. The CDR3 has 15 amino acids. The CDR3 reads CASSPRTGGVETQYF. The CDR3 bases are TGTGCCAGCTCACCCAGGACAGGGGGAGTAGAGACCCAGTACTTC. The full variable domain, in which reference TRBV18 and TRBJ2-5 provide the parts outside the CDR3, is NAGVMQNPRHLVRRRGQEARLRCSPMKGHSHVYWYRQLPEEGLKFMVYLQKENIIDESGMPKERFSAEFPKEGPSILRIQQVVRGDSAAYFCASSPRTGGVETQYFGPGTRLLVL.

This clone came up a few times. The chain uses TRBV6-6 and TRBJ2-5, with 7 bases matching TRBD1. The germline V gene has CDR1 MNHNY and CDR2 SVGAGI (reference sequence). V lost 2 bases and J lost 4; bases outside the gene matches: 4. This CDR3 region has 14 residues. CDR3 sequence: CASSYTGVRETQYF. The CDR3 DNA is TGTGCCAGCAGTTACACAGGGGTGCGAGAGACCCAGTACTTC.

This clone was counted only a few times. V is TRBV7-2 and J is TRBJ1-3; D is unclear. Trimming cost V 7 bases and J 5 bases, with 12 bases left between them. The CDR3 is made up of 13 amino acids. Germline CDR1 is SGHTA and CDR2 is FQGNSA. This CDR3 is CASKFDQRNTIYF. CDR3 nucleotide sequence: TGTGCCAGCAAATTCGATCAGAGAAACACCATATATTTT.

This sequence joins TRBV29-1 and TRBJ1-1, with 8 bases lining up with TRBD1. With 6 bases clipped from V and 4 bases from J, the junction kept 4 bases outside the gene matches. This CDR3 has 12 amino acids. Germline V gene sequence: CDR1 SQVTM, CDR2 ANQGSEA. The CDR3 reads CSVGTGGTEAFF. Here the CDR3 DNA reads TGCAGCGTGGGAACAGGGGGCACTGAAGCTTTCTTT.

About this clone: The germline gene is not matched at one end of the junction; a read error may be the cause. The rearrangement joins TRBV5-1 to TRBJ2-1, with 13 bases aligning to TRBD2. Germline V gives CDR1 SGHRS, CDR2 YFSETQ. The CDR3 runs 13 residues. The CDR3 region is CASSLEGTSGNLF. CDR3 coding DNA: TGCGCCAGCAGCTTGGAGGGGACTAGCGGGAACCTCTTC. Variable domain in full (rest from reference TRBV5-1 and TRBJ2-1): KAGVTQTPRYLIKTRGQQVTLSCSPISGHRSVSWYQQTPGQGLQFLFEYFSETQRNKGNFPGRFSGRQFSNSRSEMNVSTLELGDSALYLCASSLEGTSGNLFGPGTRLTVL.

The rearrangement joins TRBV5-4 to TRBJ1-4; D is perhaps TRBD1 (5 bases). Trimming shortened V by 2 bases and J by 4 bases, and 9 bases separated the two germline ends. The length of the CDR3 is 14 residues. CDR1 is SGHNT and CDR2 is YYREEE in the germline V gene (reference sequence). This chain's CDR3 is CASSFSGNNEKLFF. CDR3 nucleotide sequence: TGTGCCAGCAGCTTTTCAGGGAATAATGAAAAACTGTTTTTT.

This sequence joins TRBV5-1 and TRBJ1-6; D is uncertain. CDR3 length: 13 amino acids. The germline gives CDR1 SGHRS, CDR2 YFSETQ. With 2 bases removed from V and 8 bases from J, the gap between germline ends came to 8 bases. This chain's CDR3 is CASSLAMDSPLHF. The CDR3 coding sequence is TGCGCCAGCAGCTTAGCGATGGATTCACCCCTCCACTTT.

Only a few counts were recorded for this clone. The rearrangement joins TRBV19 to TRBJ1-1; D unresolved. Looked up from germline, CDR1 is LNHDA and CDR2 is SQIVND (reference sequence). The V end was cut by 9 bases, the J end by 8 bases, with 4 bases between. This CDR3 is built from 8 residues. CDR3 in amino acids: CASKEAFF. As DNA, the CDR3 is TGTGCCAGCAAAGAAGCTTTCTTT.

The V call is TRBV2, the J call TRBJ2-3; D is unresolved. V was trimmed by 8 bases and J by 0 bases, leaving 18 bases between them. CDR3 size: 16 residues. The germline CDR1 and CDR2 sequences are SNHLY and FYNNEI. Here the CDR3 reads CASDKGSGTSTDTQYF. CDR3 DNA sequence: TGTGCCAGCGATAAAGGATCAGGTACTAGCACAGATACGCAGTATTTT.

V usage is TRBV2 and J usage is TRBJ2-7; D gene unclear. Germline V gene sequence: CDR1 SNHLY, CDR2 FYNNEI. Trimming cost V 3 bases and J 2 bases, with 8 bases left between them. The CDR3 is 13 amino acids. CDR3 sequence: CASSESSAYEQYF. CDR3 coding DNA: TGTGCCAGCAGTGAGTCCTCAGCCTACGAGCAGTACTTC.

V usage is TRBV27 and J usage is TRBJ2-1; TRBD2 aligns across 8 bases. The CDR3 covers 17 residues. Germline CDR1 is MNHEY and CDR2 is SMNVEV (reference sequence). With V trimmed by 2 bases and J by 3 bases, 9 bases remained unmatched. CDR3 residues: CASSLIGASGLYNEQFF. DNA for the CDR3: TGTGCCAGCAGTTTAATCGGGGCTAGCGGGCTCTACAATGAGCAGTTCTTC.